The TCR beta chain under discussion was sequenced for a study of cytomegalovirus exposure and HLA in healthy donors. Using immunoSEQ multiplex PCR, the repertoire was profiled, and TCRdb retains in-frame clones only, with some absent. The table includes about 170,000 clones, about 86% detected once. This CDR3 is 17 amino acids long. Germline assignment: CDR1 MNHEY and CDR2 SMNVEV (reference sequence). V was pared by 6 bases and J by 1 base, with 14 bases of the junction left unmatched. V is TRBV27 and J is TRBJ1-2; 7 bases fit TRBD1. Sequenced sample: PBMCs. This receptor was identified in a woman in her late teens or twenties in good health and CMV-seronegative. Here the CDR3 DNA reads TGTGCCAGCAGATCGCACACACGACAGGGCTTTAACTATGGCTACACCTTC. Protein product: CASRSHTRQGFNYGYTF.